The 10 T cell receptor beta chains reported below all come from one sample, sequenced in a study of blood T cell repertoires in COVID-19. Produced via immunoSEQ multiplex PCR; TCRdb's table is partial and in-frame only. The sample has 350,000 or so clones, approximately 89% seen once. Material for sequencing was peripheral blood. The receptors were sampled from a woman aged 60-70 years with COVID-19, enrolled during active disease.

This sequence joins TRBV19 and TRBJ2-1; the match to TRBD2 covers 9 bases. The CDR3 extends over 14 amino acids. Trimming at V came to 5 bases and at J to 6 bases, leaving 5 bases not matched to a gene. CDR1 and CDR2 from the germline V gene are LNHDA and SQIVND (reference sequence). In nucleotides, the CDR3 is TGTGCCAGTAGTCGCGTAGCGGGGGTCAATGAGCAGTTCTTC. Encoded protein: CASSRVAGVNEQFF.

In the case of this clone: Other nucleotide sequences from this sample produce the same CDR3. This CDR3 reads CASSLGQGTYNSPLHF. In DNA form, the CDR3 reads TGCGCCAGCAGCTTGGGACAGGGCACCTATAATTCACCCCTCCACTTT. V is TRBV5-1 and J is TRBJ1-6, with TRBD1 identical over 7 bases. Trimming cost V 0 bases and J 2 bases; bases outside gene matches: 2. Germline assignment: CDR1 SGHRS and CDR2 YFSETQ. The CDR3 contains 16 residues.

The chain recombines TRBV27 with TRBJ1-1; 7 bases line up with TRBD1. The trim removed 6 bases at V and 4 bases at J, leaving 8 bases unmatched. The CDR3 covers 14 residues. CDR1 is MNHEY and CDR2 is SMNVEV in the germline V gene (reference sequence). Here the CDR3 reads CASSPMTGFTEAFF. CDR3 coding DNA: TGTGCCAGCAGCCCTATGACAGGGTTCACTGAAGCTTTCTTT.

The chain uses TRBV7-3 and TRBJ2-1, with D possibly TRBD1 on 5 matching bases. Per the germline V gene, CDR1 is SGHTA and CDR2 is FQGTGA. V gave up 5 bases and J gave up 10 bases, with 15 bases separating them. The CDR3 totals 13 residues. CDR3 bases: TGTGCCAGCAGCATTAACCCGCCAGGGGAGCAGTTCTTC. Its protein product is CASSINPPGEQFF.

CDR3 sequence (DNA): TGTGCCTGGAGTGTACAATTCTCTGGAAACACCATATATTTT. Its protein product is CAWSVQFSGNTIYF. J is TRBJ1-3 and V is TRBV30; D is undetermined. V gave up 0 bases and J gave up 0 bases, with 6 bases separating them. From germline, CDR1 is GTSNPN and CDR2 SVGIG (reference sequence). The CDR3 extends over 14 amino acids.

The V call is TRBV9, the J call TRBJ2-7; 8 nucleotides align to TRBD2. Per germline, CDR1 SGDLS and CDR2 YYNGEE. The CDR3 is 17 residues long. V lost 8 bases, J lost 5 bases, and 21 bases stayed unmatched. CDR3 protein: CARIRGGRGREFHEQYF. The CDR3 bases are TGTGCCAGGATACGCGGGGGGCGGGGGCGCGAGTTCCACGAGCAGTACTTC.

This clone has only one observation. This chain uses TRBV6-5 with TRBJ2-2; the D is unclear. The V end was cut by 4 bases, the J end by 1 base, with 13 bases between. The CDR3 length is 16 residues. Looked up from germline, CDR1 is MNHEY and CDR2 is SVGAGI. The DNA of the CDR3 is TGTGCCAGCAGTTCACGTTCCGAGCTGAACACCGGGGAGCTGTTTTTT. Translation: CASSSRSELNTGELFF.

The rearrangement uses TRBV29-1 and TRBJ1-2; D might be TRBD1 (5 bases). The CDR3 covers 10 residues. Germline V gene lookup returns CDR1 SQVTM and CDR2 ANQGSEA. The germline V and J ends were trimmed by 4 bases and 11 bases, with 11 bases remaining between them. The CDR3 region is CSVAGSRYTF. CDR3 sequence (DNA): TGCAGCGTTGCAGGGTCTCGATACACCTTC.

The chain employs TRBV6-5 and TRBJ1-2, with TRBD1 identical over 9 bases. J was trimmed by 9 bases and V by 10 bases; bases with no gene match: 18. The CDR3 extends over 15 amino acids. Germline V gene sequence: CDR1 MNHEY, CDR2 SVGAGI. The DNA for the CDR3 is TGTGCCACCAAATGGACAGGGGAAATGTCTATGAGCTACACCTTC. This translates into CATKWTGEMSMSYTF.

This chain links TRBV6-1 with TRBJ1-5, with TRBD1 matching 7 bases. The CDR3 is 17 residues long. Germline-derived CDR1 and CDR2 are MNHNS and SASEGT. V dropped 0 bases and J dropped 5; count of bases not matched to a gene: 10. This chain's CDR3 is CASSEAKPGTVHQPQHF. Here the CDR3 DNA reads TGTGCCAGCAGTGAAGCTAAACCCGGGACAGTTCATCAGCCCCAGCATTTT.